This T cell receptor (beta chain) was sequenced during a study of T cell responses to AZD1222 COVID-19 vaccine. A remark on this clone: Its antigen is not identified.

With V trimmed by 3 bases and J by 2 bases, 2 bases remained unmatched. The CDR3 extends over 15 amino acids. CDR1 is MRHNA and CDR2 is SNTAGT in the germline V gene. Study findings and constraints: Once two AZD1222 doses were given, Spike-specific TCR breadth and depth went up. None of the repertoires were sampled until the peak T cell response had passed.

Only in-frame clones appear in the TCRdb table, and some are missing; sequencing was by immunoSEQ multiplex PCR. In total, the table holds about 140,000 clones. Sequencing used peripheral blood. This sequence joins TRBV6-4 and TRBJ2-3; 10 bases line up with TRBD2. The clonotype originates from an adult in good health. The CDR3 nucleotides are TGTGCCAGCAGTGAAAGCGGGGGGGCCACAGATACGCAGTATTTT. Its protein product is CASSESGGATDTQYF.